The present T cell receptor (beta chain) was sequenced within a study of early T cells in non-severe SARS-CoV-2 infection. Study context: Sequencing was performed on bulk RNA from unsorted whole blood, leaving chains unpaired.

Tagging with unique molecular identifiers was applied to individual cDNA molecules. A single record per CDR3 protein comes from TCRdb applying MiXCR to the 5' RACE reads. The sample yields 55,000 to 70,000 distinct CDR3 sequences, 4.5% to 7% seen once. This clonotype was recorded many times. The CDR3 sequence is 14 residues long. Germline V gives CDR1 ENHRY, CDR2 SYGVKD. The V end was cut by 6 bases, the J end by 2 bases, with 13 bases between. The chain uses TRBV10-3 and TRBJ1-2, with D possibly TRBD1 on 5 matching bases. The source of this sequence is an adult who was a healthcare worker with PCR-confirmed SARS-CoV-2 infection or an uninfected control (not recorded which). Source material: whole blood. CDR3 region: CAIRGVAANYGYTF. In DNA form, the CDR3 reads TGTGCCATCAGGGGGGTGGCAGCCAACTATGGCTACACCTTC.